This T cell receptor (beta chain) was retrieved from a study of blood T cells in healthy people across ages. Overall study results and limits: Estimates of diversity drawn from one million T cells were considered underestimates. Aged donors had fewer naive CD4+ cells and lower diversity than long-lived donors.

Individuals who donated were healthy Caucasians from Russia aged 6 to 90. Sample-barcoded 5' priming and a J-beta primer mix drove a second PCR of about 7 to 12 cycles. Tags on each cDNA molecule came from a template-switch adaptor with 12 random nucleotides. TCRdb recomputed calls from the 5' RACE reads with MiXCR, one row per CDR3 protein. The table records 2 million or so distinct CDR3 sequences, about 49% of them present only once. In this sample, this clonotype turned up a few times. Its antigen is currently unknown. V gave up 3 bases and J gave up 4 bases, with 13 bases separating them. In germline, CDR1 is LNHNV, CDR2 YYDKDF (reference sequence). This CDR3 is 14 amino acids long.

V is TRBV15 and J is TRBJ2-7; TRBD2 is a possible D gene (6 bases). The receptor was isolated from a woman aged 40 to 50 in good health. The sample consisted of blood. CDR3 nucleotides: TGTGCCACCAGCAGTCTCGGGGGAAATTACGAGCAGTACTTC. Translation gives CATSSLGGNYEQYF.